This T cell receptor beta chain was identified in a study of T-cell memory formation after mild COVID-19. Findings and limits, study-wide: Memory cells collected pre-infection included some clones that later responded, suggesting cross-reactive memory joined. Contracting clones localized mainly to CM and EM when CD4+ and mainly to EMRA when CD8+. Confirmation was lacking for SARS-CoV-2 specificity of second-wave clones that peaked on day 37.

TCRdb processed the 5' RACE reads anew with MiXCR; each CDR3 protein has one entry. Among about 270,000 distinct CDR3 sequences, over 15% were seen once, and the ten largest hold about 21%. The CDR3 length is 15 residues. The V gene end was trimmed by 4 bases and the J gene end by 11 bases; junction bases not matched to a gene: 12. From germline, CDR1 is MGHRA and CDR2 YSYEKL. This clonotype was found many times. Its matching antigen is unknown. This clonotype was obtained from a man aged 18 to 29 who had mild COVID-19 (a few samples of this study predate the infection). Cell type and time point are not known. The specimen sequenced was PBMCs or a T cell subset sorted from them (not recorded which). This chain uses TRBV4-1 with TRBJ2-1; 9 nucleotides match TRBD1. Here the CDR3 DNA reads TGCGCCAGCAGCCCTTCAGGGACAGGGTCGACGAAGCAGTTCTTC. Its translation is CASSPSGTGSTKQFF.